The sequence of this T cell receptor beta chain was determined in a study of beta chain features in type 1 diabetes. Reverse transcribing all isolated RNA meant expressed TCRB transcripts were sequenced. TCRdb's table, derived via immunoSEQ multiplex PCR, lists solely in-frame clones and lacks some. In the table there are hundreds of thousands of clones, over 12% of which are singletons. In this sample, this clone turned up a few times. Its target is not known. Study results and limitations: Patients with Type 1 diabetes showed moderately but significantly shorter TCRB CDR3s in all four CD4+ subsets.

CDR3 length equals 14 residues. Germline V lookup: CDR1 LNHDA, CDR2 SQIVND (reference sequence). The germline V and J ends were trimmed by 5 bases and 10 bases, with 20 bases remaining between them. The sequence was obtained from a man aged 18 to 29 with type 1 diabetes. Sequences were obtained from naive CD4+ T cells from blood. The V call is TRBV19, the J call TRBJ2-5; D may correspond to TRBD1 or TRBD2 (5 bases each). In DNA, the CDR3 is TGTGCCAGTAGTGCGAGAACCGGGACCCGGATCCAGTACTTC. This encodes CASSARTGTRIQYF.